The 20 T cell receptor beta chains in this list originate from one sample, sequenced in a study of T cell responses to AZD1222 COVID-19 vaccine. Sequencing used immunoSEQ multiplex PCR; TCRdb keeps in-frame clones, though not all of them. The data show tens of thousands of clones, 80% seen once. The material was peripheral blood, obtained on day 0 of AZD1222 vaccination. The source is an adult in good health.

V gene TRBV7-9 combines with J gene TRBJ1-4; a weak D match, TRBD1 (5 bases). Looked up from germline, CDR1 is SEHNR and CDR2 is FQNEAQ (reference sequence). The ends were cut back, 4 bases at V and 2 bases at J, with 14 bases in the middle. The CDR3 loop spans 16 amino acids. DNA of the CDR3: TGTGCCAGCAGCTACCAGTTGACAGCGACTAATGAAAAACTGTTTTTT. It yields the protein CASSYQLTATNEKLFF. The full variable domain, rest sourced from reference TRBV7-9 and TRBJ1-4, is DTGVSQNPRHKITKRGQNVTFRCDPISEHNRLYWYRQTLGQGPEFLTYFQNEAQLEKSRLLSDRFSAERPKGSFSTLEIQRTEQGDSAMYLCASSYQLTATNEKLFFGSGTQLSVL.

This clone was recorded only once. This sequence joins TRBV11-2 and TRBJ2-7; D remains ambiguous. The CDR3 is 12 amino acids. Germline assignment: CDR1 SGHAT and CDR2 FQNNGV. Trimming took off 3 bases at V and 5 bases at J, with 8 bases between the two ends. The CDR3 DNA sequence: TGTGCCAGCAGCTTCGGTGGGAACGAGCAGTACTTC. Its translation is CASSFGGNEQYF.

CDR3 protein: CASSLSATTEAFF. DNA of the CDR3: TGTGCCAGCAGCTTGAGTGCGACCACTGAAGCTTTCTTT. This chain links TRBV7-2 with TRBJ1-1; D unclear. CDR3 length: 13 amino acids. The V gene's germline CDR1 is SGHTA and CDR2 FQGNSA. V lost 3 bases and J lost 4, with 9 bases in between.

The count of this clone is one. CDR3 sequence reads: CASSHQTGEQFF. The CDR3 DNA sequence: TGTGCCAGCAGCCATCAGACAGGAGAGCAGTTCTTC. V is TRBV4-2 and J is TRBJ2-1, with a tentative D call TRBD1 (6 bases). This CDR3 region has 12 residues. Trimming took off 3 bases at V and 10 bases at J, with 10 bases between the two ends. Germline V lookup: CDR1 LGHNA, CDR2 YNFKEQ.

The chain uses TRBV5-1 and TRBJ2-5, with D hard to call. The ends were cut back, 2 bases at V and 3 bases at J, with 5 bases in the middle. Germline V gene data show CDR1 as SGHRS and CDR2 as YFSETQ. This CDR3 comprises 12 residues. CDR3 loop: CASSLRKETQYF. CDR3 nucleotides: TGCGCCAGCAGCTTAAGGAAAGAGACCCAGTACTTC.

The CDR3 sequence: CSVDSGTGGKTQYF. CDR3 nucleotide sequence: TGCAGCGTTGATTCCGGGACAGGGGGAAAGACCCAGTACTTC. The chain employs TRBV29-1 and TRBJ2-5; 11 bases are a match to TRBD1. Germline loops: CDR1 SQVTM, CDR2 ANQGSEA. The CDR3 runs to 14 residues. The V gene end was trimmed by 3 bases and the J gene end by 6 bases; junction bases not matched to a gene: 6. Looking up the rest from reference TRBV29-1 and TRBJ2-5 gives the full variable domain: SAVISQKPSRDICQRGTSLTIQCQVDSQVTMMFWYRQQPGQSLTLIATANQGSEATYESGFVIDKFPISRPNLTFSTLTVSNMSPEDSSIYLCSVDSGTGGKTQYFGPGTRLLVL.

The rearrangement joins TRBV30 to TRBJ2-2, with 7 bases lining up with TRBD1. CDR3 length equals 14 residues. With V trimmed by 2 bases and J by 7 bases, 7 bases remained unmatched. In germline, CDR1 is GTSNPN, CDR2 SVGIG (reference sequence). The CDR3 DNA sequence: TGTGCCTGGAGTCGAGAGGGGGCGGGCGGGGAGCTGTTTTTT. Translated, it gives CAWSREGAGGELFF.

This chain uses TRBV30 with TRBJ2-5; TRBD2 agrees at 7 bases. The CDR3 contains 14 residues. Germline V gene data show CDR1 as GTSNPN and CDR2 as SVGIG (reference sequence). With V trimmed by 5 bases and J by 5 bases, 11 bases remained unmatched. The DNA of the CDR3 is TGTGCCTGGTCACCACCGGGAGGTATGGAGACCCAGTACTTC. This codes for CAWSPPGGMETQYF.

In its sample, this clone was seen once. The genes are TRBV28 and TRBJ2-7, with D maybe TRBD2 (7 bases). From germline, CDR1 is MDHEN and CDR2 SYDVKM. There are 15 residues in the CDR3. V lost 6 bases and J 2 bases, leaving 17 bases between the germline ends. CDR3 nucleotides: TGTGCCAGCAGCCTAGGGGGGGTCAGGGCCTACGAGCAGTACTTC. Translating gives CASSLGGVRAYEQYF.

The rearrangement uses TRBV11-2 and TRBJ2-1, with TRBD2 identical over 10 bases. The germline V gene encodes CDR1 SGHAT and CDR2 FQNNGV. V lost 3 bases, J lost 6 bases, and 8 bases stayed unmatched. This CDR3 contains 16 residues. The CDR3 is CASSLKGTSAVNEQFF. The CDR3 DNA sequence: TGTGCCAGCAGCTTGAAAGGGACTAGCGCCGTCAATGAGCAGTTCTTC.

The chain combines TRBV2 with TRBJ1-4; D might be TRBD1 (6 bases). V gave up 1 base and J gave up 0 bases, with 12 bases separating them. The CDR3 sequence is 17 residues long. Germline CDR1 is SNHLY and CDR2 is FYNNEI. DNA of the CDR3: TGTGCCAGCAGTGAAGATACGGGGGCAACAACTAATGAAAAACTGTTTTTT. It translates to CASSEDTGATTNEKLFF.

V usage is TRBV3-1 (or the pseudogene TRBV3-2) and J usage is TRBJ1-2, with 9 bases aligning to TRBD1. The CDR3 has 15 amino acids. Germline CDR1 LGHDT, CDR2 YNNKEL (reference sequence). Germline trimming cut 1 base from V and 1 base from J; bases unmatched to any gene: 1. The CDR3 DNA reads as TGTGCCAGCAGCCAAGGGACAGGGGTTAACTATGGCTACACCTTC. Translated: CASSQGTGVNYGYTF.

The rearrangement uses TRBV7-2 and TRBJ1-6; D unclear. The germline V and J ends were trimmed by 0 bases and 13 bases, with 7 bases remaining between them. CDR3 size: 12 residues. From germline, CDR1 is SGHTA and CDR2 FQGNSA. Here the CDR3 DNA reads TGTGCCAGCAGCTTAGCGCTCGGCCCCCTCCACTTT. Its protein is CASSLALGPLHF. The variable domain in full, with the rest retrieved from reference TRBV7-2 and TRBJ1-6, is GAGVSQSPSNKVTEKGKDVELRCDPISGHTALYWYRQSLGQGLEFLIYFQGNSAPDKSGLPSDRFSAERTGGSVSTLTIQRTQQEDSAVYLCASSLALGPLHFGNGTRLTVT.

The chain combines TRBV19 with TRBJ1-4, with no clear D. V dropped 3 bases and J dropped 1 base, with 9 bases sitting between them. CDR1 is LNHDA, CDR2 SQIVND, per germline (reference sequence). The length of the CDR3 is 15 residues. CDR3 sequence reads: CASSIGRRTNEKLFF. CDR3 in DNA: TGTGCCAGTAGTATTGGGCGCAGAACTAATGAAAAACTGTTTTTT.

The chain links TRBV5-1 to TRBJ2-5; the D call may be TRBD1 or TRBD2 (5 bases each). Germline V gene data show CDR1 as SGHRS and CDR2 as YFSETQ. The V end lost 4 bases, the J end lost 1 base, and 11 bases lay between the germline ends. CDR3 length: 14 residues. CDR3 DNA sequence: TGCGCCAGCAGCCCCACCGGGGCCCAAGAGACCCAGTACTTC. Translating gives CASSPTGAQETQYF.

J is TRBJ1-5 and V is TRBV19; D ambiguous. CDR1 LNHDA and CDR2 SQIVND come from the germline V gene (reference sequence). The CDR3 loop spans 15 amino acids. V lost 7 bases, J lost 0 bases, and 13 bases lay in between. Here the CDR3 reads CASTLAAYSNQPQHF. The CDR3 DNA follows: TGTGCCAGTACCCTTGCAGCTTATAGCAATCAGCCCCAGCATTTT.

The V and J genes are TRBV27 and TRBJ1-1, with D possibly TRBD1 on 6 matching bases. The CDR3 loop spans 13 amino acids. The V and J ends lost 4 bases and 5 bases respectively, with 11 bases between them. From germline, CDR1 is MNHEY and CDR2 SMNVEV (reference sequence). CDR3 amino acids: CASSSGAATEAFF. The CDR3 DNA follows: TGTGCCAGCAGTTCGGGGGCTGCTACTGAAGCTTTCTTT.

This clone has a single count. V gene TRBV6-5 combines with J gene TRBJ1-5; unclear D gene. The CDR3 covers 16 residues. The V end lost 0 bases, the J end lost 3 bases, and 12 bases lay between the germline ends. Germline V gene data show CDR1 as MNHEY and CDR2 as SVGAGI. The CDR3 DNA sequence: TGTGCCAGCAGTTACTCGGATGGTATTCACAATCAGCCCCAGCATTTT. Translated, it gives CASSYSDGIHNQPQHF.

The CDR3 bases are TGTGCCAGCAGCCGGGGGACAGGGAACACTGAAGCTTTCTTT. Its translation: CASSRGTGNTEAFF. The chain links TRBV6-4 to TRBJ1-1; 8 nucleotides align to TRBD1. Per the germline V gene, CDR1 is MRHNA and CDR2 is SNTAGT. This CDR3 spans 14 amino acids. V trimming: 6 bases; J trimming: 1 base; junction bases outside the gene matches: 4.

The sample holds one count of this clone. This chain uses TRBV7-8 with TRBJ1-2; TRBD1 is a possible D gene (5 bases). Trimming took 5 bases from V and 0 from J, leaving 10 bases between them. Germline V lookup: CDR1 SGHVS, CDR2 FQNEAQ. The CDR3 runs to 14 residues. CDR3 nucleotides: TGTGCCAGCAGCCCAGGGTTATCTAACTATGGCTACACCTTC. Translated, it gives CASSPGLSNYGYTF.